A selection of T cell receptor beta chains follows, all from one sample in a study of blood T cell repertoires in COVID-19. The repertoire was sequenced with immunoSEQ multiplex PCR; TCRdb's copy has only in-frame clones and lacks some. The profile covers 190,000 or so clones, with less than 90% appearing a single time and about 0.72% taken by the ten largest. The sequencing input was peripheral blood. The source is a woman in her 70s with acute or convalescent COVID-19. The CDR3 runs from the conserved cysteine through the conserved F or W. The order of the fields is CDR3 length, clone size, J gene, V gene, D gene, CDR3 protein, CDR3 DNA. A D gene is named only where the DNA matches it firmly. The listing skips clone size in some rows; elsewhere it reads once, few, many or a size class.

>12|.|TRBJ2-3|TRBV12-5|.
CASGSSTDTQYF
TGTGCTAGTGGGTCCTCCACAGATACGCAGTATTTT
>15|.|TRBJ2-7|TRBV11-3|TRBD1
CASSLGGQGPYEQYF
TGTGCCAGCAGCTTAGGGGGACAGGGTCCCTACGAGCAGTACTTC
>17|few|TRBJ2-7|TRBV11-3|.
CASSLNQGAIRLYEQYF
TGTGCCAGCAGCTTGAACCAGGGCGCGATCCGCCTCTACGAGCAGTACTTC
>14|once|TRBJ1-2|TRBV18|TRBD1
CASSQGQGAYGYTF
TGTGCCAGCTCTCAGGGACAGGGGGCATATGGCTACACCTTC
>10|.|TRBJ1-2|TRBV12-5|.
CASGRTDLSF
TGTGCTAGTGGCCGGACAGATCTGAGCTTC
>17|.|TRBJ2-6|TRBV5-4|TRBD1
CASSFNRGRSGANVLTF
TGTGCCAGCAGCTTCAACAGGGGTCGATCTGGGGCCAACGTCCTGACTTTC
>14|few|TRBJ1-1|TRBV6-5|TRBD1
CASSSRQGRERAFF
TGTGCCAGCAGTTCCCGACAGGGACGTGAAAGAGCTTTCTTT
>14|.|TRBJ1-5|TRBV18|.
CASSPSPSNQPQHF
TGTGCCAGCTCACCATCTCCCAGCAATCAGCCCCAGCATTTT
>13|.|TRBJ1-2|TRBV6-5|TRBD1
CASSYGDRAGYTF
TGTGCCAGCAGTTACGGGGACAGGGCCGGCTACACCTTC
>14|.|TRBJ1-1|TRBV19|.
CASSNRVPNTEAFF
TGTGCCAGTAGTAACAGGGTCCCGAACACTGAAGCTTTCTTT
>14|.|TRBJ1-3|TRBV7-2|.
CASSSQGSGNTIYF
TGTGCCAGCAGCTCACAGGGCTCTGGAAACACCATATATTTT
>13|few|TRBJ2-1|TRBV28|.
CASSLPSPREQFF
TGTGCCAGCAGTTTGCCCTCTCCGCGGGAGCAGTTCTTC
>17|.|TRBJ2-2|TRBV16|TRBD1
CASSQSAQGARTGELFF
TGTGCCAGCAGCCAATCAGCACAGGGGGCGCGAACCGGGGAGCTGTTTTTT
>15|once|TRBJ2-6|TRBV14|TRBD1
CASSQGDSRANVLTF
TGTGCCAGCAGCCAAGGGGACAGCCGGGCCAACGTCCTGACTTTC
>14|.|TRBJ1-1|TRBV7-2|.
CASSLGGLTEEAFF
TGTGCCAGCAGCTTAGGGGGATTGACAGAGGAAGCTTTCTTT
>15|.|TRBJ1-4|TRBV5-5|.
CASSRVVAVNEKLFF
TGTGCCAGCAGTCGAGTTGTAGCGGTAAATGAAAAACTGTTTTTT
>14|.|TRBJ2-7|TRBV6-5|.
CASSYSGVLGEQYF
TGTGCCAGCAGTTACTCAGGGGTTTTAGGGGAGCAGTACTTC
>15|.|TRBJ2-2|TRBV14|.
CASSQDNRNTGELFF
TGTGCCAGCAGCCAAGACAACAGGAACACCGGGGAGCTGTTTTTT
>14|.|TRBJ2-3|TRBV3-1/TRBV3-2|.
CASSHRTVTDTQYF
TGTGCCAGCAGCCATCGGACTGTCACAGATACGCAGTATTTT
>16|.|TRBJ2-1|TRBV7-3|.
CASSQGSAGIYNEQFF
TGTGCCAGCAGCCAAGGTAGCGCTGGTATCTACAATGAGCAGTTCTTC
>14|.|TRBJ2-7|TRBV18|.
CASSPREGAYEQYF
TGTGCCAGCTCGCCCCGGGAGGGGGCTTACGAGCAGTACTTC
>14|.|TRBJ1-4|TRBV6-4|.
CASSPTSGGEKLFF
TGTGCCAGCAGTCCAACTTCGGGGGGTGAAAAACTGTTTTTT
>15|once|TRBJ1-2|TRBV6-5|.
CASSYGQGIHYGYTF
TGTGCCAGCAGTTACGGGCAGGGGATTCACTATGGCTACACCTTC
>12|.|TRBJ2-7|TRBV12-3/TRBV12-4|TRBD1
CASSQGAGEQYF
TGTGCCAGCAGTCAGGGGGCGGGAGAGCAGTACTTC
>15|.|TRBJ2-5|TRBV11-2|TRBD1
CASSLGDRGKETQYF
TGTGCCAGCAGCTTAGGGGACAGGGGGAAAGAGACCCAGTACTTC
>14|.|TRBJ2-1|TRBV6-4|TRBD2
CASSDPTSGGLVFF
TGTGCCAGCAGTGACCCGACTTCGGGGGGTCTGGTGTTCTTC
>16|.|TRBJ1-3|TRBV19|.
CASSIEPGTAGNTIYF
TGTGCCAGTAGTATAGAACCCGGGACTGCTGGAAACACCATATATTTT
>15|.|TRBJ2-7|TRBV6-5|.
CASSNIAGQSYEQYF
TGTGCCAGCAGTAATATAGCGGGACAGTCCTACGAGCAGTACTTC
>14|once|TRBJ1-1|TRBV27|.
CASSLSGVRTEAFF
TGTGCCAGCAGTTTATCAGGGGTACGGACTGAAGCTTTCTTT
>14|few|TRBJ2-1|TRBV7-7|TRBD2
CASSPRTSGNEQFF
TGTGCCAGCAGCCCTAGGACTAGCGGGAATGAGCAGTTCTTC
>13|.|TRBJ2-3|TRBV19|.
CASSPRVWDTQYF
TGTGCCAGTAGTCCCCGGGTCTGGGATACGCAGTATTTT